These 27 T cell receptor beta chains were all obtained from the same sample, sequenced in a study of neurological immune-mediated disorders. TCRdb re-called the 5' RACE reads with MiXCR, one entry per CDR3 protein. The data hold about 79,000 distinct CDR3 sequences, with 13% to 15% observed a single time. What was sequenced was PBMCs. These receptors all stem from a woman aged 45-59 years in good health.

This clonotype was seen only a few times. The chain joins TRBV6-2 or TRBV6-3 to TRBJ2-1, with 7 bases lining up with TRBD2. The CDR3 consists of 18 residues. The germline gives CDR1 MNHEY, CDR2 SVGEGT. Unmatched junction bases numbered 21, after V lost 8 bases and J lost 5 bases. In DNA form, the CDR3 reads TGTGCCAGCGGAGCGAGGCCTAGCGGACAAAATTGGAACAATGAGCAGTTCTTC. Encoded protein: CASGARPSGQNWNNEQFF.

In its sample, this clonotype was seen many times. V is TRBV5-1 and J is TRBJ2-7; weak D call: TRBD1 (6 bases). Germline V CDR1 and CDR2: SGHRS, YFSETQ. V lost 0 bases and J 6 bases, leaving 13 bases between the germline ends. The CDR3 is made up of 14 amino acids. This CDR3 is CASSLEVTGGEQYF. The CDR3 DNA follows: TGCGCCAGCAGCTTGGAGGTGACAGGAGGCGAGCAGTACTTC.

This clonotype occurred many times. The rearrangement uses TRBV5-1 and TRBJ1-5; D may be TRBD1 (6 bases). This CDR3 has 13 residues. The ends were cut back, 4 bases at V and 5 bases at J, with 10 bases in the middle. The germline gives CDR1 SGHRS, CDR2 YFSETQ. CDR3 amino acids: CASSGGRDQPQHF. Here the CDR3 DNA reads TGCGCCAGCAGCGGGGGGCGCGATCAGCCCCAGCATTTT.

This clonotype has ten or more counts. J is TRBJ1-1 and V is TRBV20-1; TRBD1 might be the D (5 bases). The CDR3 has 14 residues. V lost 1 base and J lost 8, with 17 bases in between. Germline loops: CDR1 DFQATT, CDR2 SNEGSKA (reference sequence). For the CDR3, the DNA is TGCAGTGCTAGAGGTCAGCCCGGGACGATCGAAGCTTTCTTT. It encodes CSARGQPGTIEAFF.

This clonotype was seen repeatedly, ten times or more. The chain has TRBV10-3 and TRBJ2-4; D is perhaps TRBD2 (8 bases). This CDR3 comprises 16 residues. Germline loops: CDR1 ENHRY, CDR2 SYGVKD. Trimming stripped 10 bases from V and 6 bases from J, with 25 bases between. CDR3 nucleotides: TGTGCCACCATGGGACAGCGGGGGACCGGGGGAAACATTCAGTACTTC. It specifies CATMGQRGTGGNIQYF.

At least ten counts were recorded for this clonotype. This sequence joins TRBV7-9 and TRBJ2-3; D uncertain. The CDR3 has 16 amino acids. CDR1 and CDR2 (germline): SEHNR, FQNEAQ (reference sequence). V was shortened by 0 bases and J by 5 bases, with 15 bases between the two germline ends. The CDR3 here is CASSLARGTIGDTQYF. The CDR3 DNA reads TGTGCCAGCAGCTTAGCGCGCGGAACTATCGGAGATACGCAGTATTTT.

This clonotype has ten or more counts. CDR3 loop: CASSQDAAERGNTIYF. The CDR3 DNA is TGTGCCAGCAGCCAAGATGCGGCAGAGAGAGGAAACACCATATATTTT. The chain links TRBV4-2 to TRBJ1-3; D not resolved. Germline loops: CDR1 LGHNA, CDR2 YNFKEQ. CDR3 length: 16 amino acids. Trimming stripped 0 bases from V and 4 bases from J, with 13 bases between.

This clonotype was recorded many times. This chain connects TRBV9 to TRBJ1-2, with no clear D. The CDR3 is 15 amino acids. V lost 3 bases to trimming and J lost 0 bases, with 12 bases between them. Germline CDR1 and CDR2: SGDLS and YYNGEE. CDR3 residues: CASSGRTFANYGYTF. CDR3 DNA: TGTGCCAGCAGCGGACGGACGTTTGCTAACTATGGCTACACCTTC. Using reference TRBV9 and TRBJ1-2 for the parts outside the CDR3, the full variable domain is DSGVTQTPKHLITATGQRVTLRCSPRSGDLSVYWYQQSLDQGLQFLIQYYNGEERAKGNILERFSAQQFPDLHSELNLSSLELGDSALYFCASSGRTFANYGYTFGSGTRLTVV.

The chain is built from TRBV18 and TRBJ2-7; 11 bases are a match to TRBD1. Trimming at V came to 4 bases and at J to 5 bases, leaving 4 bases not matched to a gene. The CDR3 loop spans 14 amino acids. Per the germline V gene, CDR1 is KGHSH and CDR2 is LQKENI. The CDR3 is CASSHSDRGHEQYF. The CDR3 nucleotides are TGTGCCAGCTCACACTCGGACAGGGGGCACGAGCAGTACTTC.

In this sample, this clonotype turned up a few times. The V and J genes are TRBV5-1 and TRBJ2-7; D remains unclear. The germline V and J ends were trimmed by 0 bases and 5 bases, with 12 bases remaining between them. The CDR3 sequence is 14 residues long. From germline, CDR1 is SGHRS and CDR2 YFSETQ. Here the CDR3 reads CASSLGSDENEQYF. The CDR3 coding sequence is TGCGCCAGCAGCTTGGGGTCCGACGAGAACGAGCAGTACTTC.

A note on this clonotype: The CDR3 end shows no conserved phenylalanine or tryptophan, and so a read error is likely. V gene TRBV7-8 combines with J gene TRBJ2-3, with 7 bases that match TRBD1. J lost 2 bases, V lost 5 bases, and 10 bases had no gene match. The CDR3 contains 16 residues. CDR1 is SGHVS and CDR2 is FQNEAQ in the germline V gene. CDR3 sequence: CASSTLGTDITDTQYL. DNA for the CDR3: TGTGCCAGCAGCACCCTCGGGACAGACATCACAGATACGCAGTATCTT.

This clonotype was detected ten times or more. The J gene is TRBJ1-1, the V gene TRBV11-3; D remains unclear. Trimming stripped 4 bases from V and 2 bases from J, with 11 bases between. This CDR3 comprises 14 residues. CDR1 is SGHNT, CDR2 YENEEA, per germline. The CDR3 is CASSSNGANTEAFF. Here the CDR3 DNA reads TGTGCCAGCAGCTCCAATGGTGCTAACACTGAAGCTTTCTTT. The full variable domain, rest sourced from reference TRBV11-3 and TRBJ1-1, is EAGVVQSPRYKIIEKKQPVAFWCNPISGHNTLYWYLQNLGQGPELLIRYENEEAVDDSQLPKDRFSAERLKGVDSTLKIQPAELGDSAVYLCASSSNGANTEAFFGQGTRLTVV.

Turning to this clonotype: An end of the junction does not agree with germline; a read error may underlie this. The CDR3, as DNA: TGTGCCATCAGTTACTCTAGTCAGGGGGCTAGGGGCTACACCTTC. It is translated as CAISYSSQGARGYTF. This sequence joins TRBV6-5 and TRBJ1-2, with 8 bases matching TRBD1. Germline V gene data show CDR1 as MNHEY and CDR2 as SVGAGI. CDR3 size: 15 residues.

Many counts were recorded for this clonotype. V usage is TRBV5-1 and J usage is TRBJ1-2; 7 bases align to TRBD1. Trimming removed 3 bases from V and 3 bases from J; junction bases left unmatched: 2. This CDR3 comprises 13 residues. Germline V gene lookup returns CDR1 SGHRS and CDR2 YFSETQ. DNA for the CDR3: TGCGCCAGCAGCTATGGACAGGACTATGGCTACACCTTC. It codes for CASSYGQDYGYTF.

In the case of this clonotype: A read error is possible here, since a much larger clone lies one base away. The CDR3 sequence is CASSPLELYF. CDR3 DNA sequence: TGTGCCAGCAGCCCTCTAGAGCTGTACTTC. The chain combines TRBV7-8 with TRBJ2-7; no firm D call. Germline assignment: CDR1 SGHVS and CDR2 FQNEAQ. This CDR3 is built from 10 residues.

This clonotype was seen many times. The CDR3 loop is CASSLPSGISFARHNEQFF. CDR3 in DNA: TGCGCCAGCAGCTTACCTAGCGGGATATCCTTCGCTCGCCACAATGAGCAGTTCTTC. The chain joins TRBV5-1 to TRBJ2-1; 9 nucleotides match TRBD2. Germline CDR1 SGHRS, CDR2 YFSETQ. V was pared by 2 bases and J by 5 bases, with 17 bases of the junction left unmatched. This CDR3 contains 19 residues.

The rearrangement joins TRBV27 to TRBJ2-2; D might be TRBD1 (6 bases). The CDR3 is 12 amino acids. V lost 4 bases and J 6 bases, leaving 6 bases between the germline ends. Looked up from germline, CDR1 is MNHEY and CDR2 is SMNVEV (reference sequence). In nucleotides, the CDR3 is TGTGCCAGCAGTTGGACAGCCGGGGAGCTGTTTTTT. Its protein is CASSWTAGELFF.

About this clonotype: One end of the junction varies from germline; a read error may be responsible. V and J are TRBV5-1 and TRBJ2-3, with 10 nucleotides matching TRBD2. The CDR3 covers 15 residues. CDR1 SGHRS and CDR2 YFSETQ come from the germline V gene. This chain's CDR3 is CASSPLAGGTDTRYF. The CDR3, as DNA: TGCGCCAGCAGCCCCTTAGCGGGGGGTACAGATACGCGGTATTTT.

In its sample, this clonotype was seen many times. This chain uses TRBV28 with TRBJ2-2; TRBD2 matches 7 bases. CDR1 and CDR2 from the germline V gene are MDHEN and SYDVKM. Trimming took 2 bases from V and 6 from J; bases not matched to a gene: 0. The length of the CDR3 is 13 residues. For the CDR3, the DNA is TGTGCCAGCAGTTTACGGGGGGCCGGGGAGCTGTTTTTT. Translating gives CASSLRGAGELFF.

This chain uses TRBV9 with TRBJ1-6, with D maybe TRBD1 (5 bases). Trimming took 0 bases from V and 7 from J, leaving 11 bases between them. From germline, CDR1 is SGDLS and CDR2 YYNGEE. The CDR3 has 15 amino acids. The CDR3 nucleotides are TGTGCCAGCAGCGTAGGCGGGACTGTAAATTCACCCCTCCACTTT. As protein: CASSVGGTVNSPLHF.

This clonotype was found many times. V is TRBV20-1 and J is TRBJ1-1, with TRBD1 matching 9 bases. Germline V gene data show CDR1 as DFQATT and CDR2 as SNEGSKA (reference sequence). This CDR3 region has 13 residues. Trimming at V came to 6 bases and at J to 0 bases, leaving 2 bases not matched to a gene. The CDR3 loop is CSARDRVNTEAFF. CDR3 sequence (DNA): TGCAGTGCAAGGGACAGGGTGAACACTGAAGCTTTCTTT.

This clonotype was seen ten or more times. The chain uses TRBV7-2 and TRBJ2-5, with 10 bases aligning to TRBD2. Germline values: CDR1 SGHTA, CDR2 FQGNSA. The CDR3 runs 15 residues. V shed 5 bases and J 5 bases; nucleotides not matched to a gene: 8. CDR3 residues: CASSASGRDWETQYF. In DNA form, the CDR3 reads TGTGCCAGCAGCGCCAGCGGGAGGGACTGGGAGACCCAGTACTTC.

The rearrangement links TRBV25-1 to TRBJ2-1, with 9 bases lining up with TRBD1. Germline V lookup: CDR1 MGHDK, CDR2 SYGVNS. CDR3 length equals 15 residues. V gave up 7 bases and J gave up 6 bases; unmatched junction bases: 10. The CDR3 nucleotides read TGTGCCAGCACTGACGGGACAGGGATCTTCAATGAGCAGTTCTTC. This translates into CASTDGTGIFNEQFF. The full variable domain, with the rest looked up from reference TRBV25-1 and TRBJ2-1, is EADIYQTPRYLVIGTGKKITLECSQTMGHDKMYWYQQDPGMELHLIHYSYGVNSTEKGDLSSESTVSRIRTEHFPLTLESARPSHTSQYLCASTDGTGIFNEQFFGPGTRLTVL.

This clonotype was recorded at least ten times. The chain couples TRBV18 to TRBJ1-1, with D tentatively TRBD1 (6 bases). V lost 5 bases, J lost 0 bases, and 16 bases lay in between. The CDR3 spans 16 residues. Germline V gene lookup returns CDR1 KGHSH and CDR2 LQKENI. CDR3 sequence (DNA): TGTGCCAGCTCAACTACCAAACAGGGATTGAACACTGAAGCTTTCTTT. This translates into CASSTTKQGLNTEAFF.

The genes are TRBV28 and TRBJ2-2, with D possibly being TRBD2 (6 bases). CDR3 length: 16 amino acids. Germline V lookup: CDR1 MDHEN, CDR2 SYDVKM. V was shortened by 2 bases and J by 7 bases, with 17 bases between the two germline ends. The CDR3 spells CASSLTPATSRGELFF. DNA of the CDR3: TGTGCCAGCAGTTTAACCCCGGCGACTAGTCGCGGGGAGCTGTTTTTT.

In its sample, this clonotype was seen many times. The gene calls are TRBV5-1 and TRBJ1-1, with 7 bases fitting TRBD1. This CDR3 has 15 amino acids. V shed 4 bases, J shed 1 base, and the junction held 7 bases outside the gene matches. Looked up from germline, CDR1 is SGHRS and CDR2 is YFSETQ. The CDR3 nucleotides are TGCGCCAGCAGCAGGTACAGGGGATCGAACACTGAAGCTTTCTTT. Translation gives CASSRYRGSNTEAFF.

This clonotype was found many times. This chain links TRBV7-2 with TRBJ2-7, with D perhaps TRBD1 (5 bases). Germline CDR1 SGHTA, CDR2 FQGNSA. The CDR3 covers 13 residues. V lost 1 base, J lost 9 bases, and 13 bases lay in between. The CDR3 loop reads CASSLGQSGGQYF. CDR3 DNA: TGTGCCAGCAGCTTAGGACAGTCCGGTGGGCAGTACTTC.